One sample yielded the 13 T cell receptor beta chains listed below, sequenced in a study of cytomegalovirus exposure and HLA in healthy donors. PCR involved 60 Vbeta and 13 Jbeta primers. The protocol was immunoSEQ multiplex PCR, while the TCRdb copy is restricted to in-frame clones and leaves out a portion. The data show 150,000 to 200,000 clones, around 80% seen once. The sequenced sample consisted of PBMCs. Every receptor here comes from a woman aged 40 to 50 in good health and CMV-seropositive.

This clone has a handful of counts. This chain connects TRBV6-5 to TRBJ2-1; tentative D call: TRBD2 (6 bases). The germline V gene encodes CDR1 MNHEY and CDR2 SVGAGI. CDR3 size: 13 residues. V was pared by 6 bases and J by 3 bases, with 9 bases between. The CDR3 sequence: CASRRELYNEQFF. The DNA for the CDR3 is TGTGCCAGCAGACGGGAGCTCTACAATGAGCAGTTCTTC.

This clone came up a few times. This rearrangement joins TRBV27 to TRBJ2-7; possibly TRBD1 for D (5 bases). V dropped 3 bases and J dropped 1 base, with 10 bases sitting between them. The CDR3 sequence is 14 residues long. The V gene's germline CDR1 is MNHEY and CDR2 SMNVEV (reference sequence). CDR3 sequence (DNA): TGTGCCAGCAGTTTGAAGCAGGGATCCTACGAGCAGTACTTC. It yields the protein CASSLKQGSYEQYF.

The V call is TRBV25-1, the J call TRBJ2-6; 11 bases line up with TRBD1. Germline trimming cut 9 bases from V and 4 bases from J; bases unmatched to any gene: 5. Per germline, CDR1 MGHDK and CDR2 SYGVNS. The CDR3 is 15 amino acids. DNA of the CDR3: TGTGCCAGGGGGACAGGGGGTAAGGGGGCCAACGTCCTGACTTTC. Translation: CARGTGGKGANVLTF.

This chain joins TRBV10-1 and TRBJ2-3; 11 nucleotides agree with TRBD2. Per germline, CDR1 WNHNN and CDR2 SYGVQD (reference sequence). V was clipped by 0 bases and J by 6 bases; unmatched bases: 2. The CDR3 totals 15 residues. The CDR3 nucleotides read TGCGCCAGCAGTGAGTCTCGGACTAGCGGGGATACGCAGTATTTT. The encoded protein is CASSESRTSGDTQYF.

V and J are TRBV25-1 and TRBJ2-5; 8 nucleotides line up with TRBD2. This CDR3 region has 16 residues. The V gene's germline CDR1 is MGHDK and CDR2 SYGVNS. Trimming removed 1 base from V and 3 bases from J; junction bases left unmatched: 7. The CDR3 region has the DNA TGTGCCAGCAGTGAATGGGGCGGGAGGAAAGAAGAGACCCAGTACTTC. Protein: CASSEWGGRKEETQYF.

This chain uses TRBV18 with TRBJ2-1; perhaps TRBD1 as D (6 bases). The V gene lost 6 bases and the J gene lost 9 bases, with 15 bases spanning the gap. This CDR3 has 13 amino acids. Per the germline V gene, CDR1 is KGHSH and CDR2 is LQKENI. CDR3 loop: CASSAGEDSEQFF. The CDR3 DNA follows: TGTGCCAGCTCGGCAGGGGAAGATAGTGAGCAGTTCTTC.

The J gene is TRBJ2-1, the V gene TRBV27; 9 nucleotides align to TRBD2. Germline V gives CDR1 MNHEY, CDR2 SMNVEV (reference sequence). J lost 4 bases, V lost 0 bases, and 1 base had no gene match. The CDR3 has 15 amino acids. The CDR3 nucleotides are TGTGCCAGCAGTTTATCTAGCGGGAGTTACAATGAGCAGTTCTTC. Translation gives CASSLSSGSYNEQFF.

The chain joins TRBV4-3 to TRBJ1-1; 9 nucleotides agree with TRBD1. V lost 1 base to trimming and J lost 2 bases; unmatched junction nucleotides: 8. This CDR3 comprises 17 residues. CDR1 is LGHNA, CDR2 YSLEER, per germline. The CDR3 bases are TGCGCCAGCAGCCAAGTGGACAGGGGCGTGTTCAACACTGAAGCTTTCTTT. Its protein product is CASSQVDRGVFNTEAFF.

V gene TRBV11-2 combines with J gene TRBJ2-5; no reliable D call. The CDR3 loop spans 12 amino acids. CDR1 and CDR2 from the germline V gene are SGHAT and FQNNGV. V lost 2 bases to trimming and J lost 7 bases, with 8 bases between them. CDR3 nucleotides: TGTGCCAGCAGCTTACCCTCAGGGACCCAGTACTTC. This translates into CASSLPSGTQYF.

The chain links TRBV28 to TRBJ2-7; 14 bases fit TRBD2. Germline CDR1 is MDHEN and CDR2 is SYDVKM. The CDR3 covers 14 residues. Germline trimming cut 4 bases from V and 5 bases from J; bases unmatched to any gene: 1. The CDR3 sequence is CASSSGLAGDEQYF. The CDR3 DNA reads as TGTGCCAGCAGTTCGGGACTAGCGGGAGACGAGCAGTACTTC. The variable domain in full, with the rest retrieved from reference TRBV28 and TRBJ2-7, is DVKVTQSSRYLVKRTGEKVFLECVQDMDHENMFWYRQDPGLGLRLIYFSYDVKMKEKGDIPEGYSVSREKKERFSLILESASTNQTSMYLCASSSGLAGDEQYFGPGTRLTVT.

The chain links TRBV7-9 to TRBJ2-3; perhaps TRBD2 as D (6 bases). Germline CDR1 reads SEHNR; CDR2 reads FQNEAQ (reference sequence). The length of the CDR3 is 15 residues. Trimming pared 6 bases from V and 0 bases from J, leaving 13 bases between. The CDR3 protein is CASRLASVSTDTQYF. The CDR3 bases are TGTGCCAGCAGACTCGCTAGCGTAAGCACAGATACGCAGTATTTT.

The V and J genes are TRBV4-2 and TRBJ2-1; TRBD1 is a possible D gene (7 bases). There are 14 residues in the CDR3. Germline assignment: CDR1 LGHNA and CDR2 YNFKEQ. V lost 4 bases and J lost 5, with 12 bases in between. CDR3 in amino acids: CASSRGDSNNEQFF. The CDR3 nucleotides are TGTGCCAGCAGCCGCGGGGACAGCAACAATGAGCAGTTCTTC.

This chain uses TRBV2 with TRBJ1-2; 7 nucleotides align to TRBD1. J lost 5 bases, V lost 6 bases, and 6 bases had no gene match. The CDR3 has 13 residues. Germline CDR1 and CDR2: SNHLY and FYNNEI. The CDR3 sequence is CASRPGQLYGYTF. CDR3 DNA: TGTGCCAGCAGACCGGGACAGCTGTATGGCTACACCTTC.